This passage covers 24 T cell receptor beta chains from one sample sequenced in a study of CD8 T cells in Susac syndrome. With random hexamers, 0.5 to 1 ug RNA was reverse transcribed. TCRdb used MiXCR to reprocess the immunoSEQ multiplex PCR reads, holding one entry per CDR3 protein. The table shows about 130,000 distinct CDR3 sequences, with around 95% occurring only once. Sequences were obtained from CD4+ T cells from PBMCs. The receptor set was obtained from a human donor in good health.

The chain is built from TRBV7-2 and TRBJ2-5, with unresolved D. V dropped 5 bases and J dropped 4 bases, with 11 bases sitting between them. From germline, CDR1 is SGHTA and CDR2 FQGNSA. This CDR3 contains 13 residues. The CDR3 DNA reads TGTGCCAGCAGCCCCCTAGAAGTAGAGACCCAGTACTTC. It codes for CASSPLEVETQYF.

The rearrangement links TRBV20-1 to TRBJ2-1, with 9 bases that match TRBD2. Looked up from germline, CDR1 is DFQATT and CDR2 is SNEGSKA (reference sequence). This CDR3 is built from 17 residues. V trimming: 1 base; J trimming: 0 bases; junction bases outside the gene matches: 7. The CDR3 spells CSARVSSGKSSYNEQFF. As DNA, the CDR3 is TGCAGTGCTAGAGTATCTAGCGGGAAATCCTCCTACAATGAGCAGTTCTTC.

The chain recombines TRBV5-6 with TRBJ2-1; 7 bases are shared with TRBD1. Germline V gene data show CDR1 as SGHDT and CDR2 as YYEEEE. The CDR3 length is 13 residues. V was pared by 4 bases and J by 8 bases, with 6 bases of the junction left unmatched. CDR3 sequence reads: CASSGGRGYEQFF. CDR3 DNA: TGTGCCAGCAGCGGCGGCAGGGGGTATGAGCAGTTCTTC.

The V gene is TRBV5-1, the J gene TRBJ1-1, with TRBD1 identical over 8 bases. The V and J ends lost 0 bases and 4 bases, in that order; junction bases with no gene match: 5. CDR1 is SGHRS, CDR2 YFSETQ, per germline. The CDR3 loop spans 15 amino acids. CDR3 region: CASSLDRTGTTEAFF. The CDR3 bases are TGCGCCAGCAGCTTGGATAGGACAGGGACCACTGAAGCTTTCTTT.

The chain combines TRBV7-8 with TRBJ1-2; TRBD1 matches at 10 bases. CDR1 and CDR2 from the germline V gene are SGHVS and FQNEAQ. The length of the CDR3 is 15 residues. Losses at the gene ends were 4 bases for V and 8 bases for J; bases not matched to a gene: 10. CDR3 residues: CASSSRAGQGRGYTF. The DNA for the CDR3 is TGTGCCAGCAGCTCCCGTGCGGGACAGGGGAGGGGCTACACCTTC.

V and J are TRBV5-4 and TRBJ1-1; 7 positions agree with TRBD1. This CDR3 is 14 amino acids long. Germline loops: CDR1 SGHNT, CDR2 YYREEE (reference sequence). V shed 3 bases and J 3 bases; nucleotides not matched to a gene: 5. The CDR3 here is CASSSKGQDTEAFF. The CDR3 DNA reads as TGTGCCAGCAGCTCGAAAGGACAGGACACTGAAGCTTTCTTT.

The rearrangement uses TRBV20-1 and TRBJ1-1; D gene unclear. V lost 4 bases, J lost 5 bases, and 14 bases lay in between. Germline CDR1 and CDR2: DFQATT and SNEGSKA (reference sequence). This CDR3 has 13 amino acids. CDR3: CSAIKDIETEAFF. The CDR3 DNA sequence: TGCAGTGCTATAAAGGATATAGAGACTGAAGCTTTCTTT.

The sample holds one count of this clonotype. Relative to the germline gene, one junction end is altered; a read error may explain this. This rearrangement joins TRBV29-1 to TRBJ2-1, with D maybe TRBD1 (6 bases). The V gene's germline CDR1 is SQVTM and CDR2 ANQGSEA. There are 12 residues in the CDR3. In nucleotides, the CDR3 is TGCAGCGTTGAACTTAACGTCGACAGGATGGCCTTC. Translating it yields CSVELNVDRMAF.

Concerning this clonotype: One junction end does not reproduce the germline sequence, and a read error may be involved. This chain connects TRBV7-6 to TRBJ2-1; a possible D gene is TRBD1 (6 bases). Germline V gene data show CDR1 as SGHVS and CDR2 as FNYEAQ. CDR3 length equals 15 residues. The CDR3 here is CASSLSWLGGNEQLF. CDR3 DNA: TGTGCCAGCAGCTTATCGTGGTTAGGGGGTAATGAGCAGCTCTTC.

The chain recombines TRBV5-1 with TRBJ2-3; D unresolved. The CDR3 runs to 15 residues. Germline assignment: CDR1 SGHRS and CDR2 YFSETQ. V was shortened by 7 bases and J by 0 bases, with 15 bases between the two germline ends. In nucleotides, the CDR3 is TGCGCCAGCCTCCCGATCCCAGCTAGCACAGATACGCAGTATTTT. Its translation is CASLPIPASTDTQYF.

The genes are TRBV12-3 or TRBV12-4 and TRBJ2-7, with 10 bases fitting TRBD2. The CDR3 is 14 residues long. The ends lost 5 bases at V and 4 bases at J; junction bases unmatched: 5. The CDR3 protein is CASSPRTSGYEQYF. The CDR3 DNA sequence: TGTGCCAGCAGTCCCAGGACTAGCGGATACGAGCAGTACTTC.

The gene calls are TRBV5-6 and TRBJ2-7; TRBD1 aligns across 7 bases. V was clipped by 0 bases and J by 7 bases; unmatched bases: 7. The CDR3 runs 14 residues. Per germline, CDR1 SGHDT and CDR2 YYEEEE. In DNA, the CDR3 is TGTGCCAGCAGCTTGGGGGACAGTGCTTGGGAGCAGTACTTC. Translation gives CASSLGDSAWEQYF.

This chain uses TRBV25-1 with TRBJ2-5, with D unclear. The V gene's germline CDR1 is MGHDK and CDR2 SYGVNS. Deletions cut 1 base from V and 5 bases from J, with 8 bases between. The CDR3 sequence is 13 residues long. CDR3 region: CASSESTPETQYF. The DNA of the CDR3 is TGTGCCAGCAGTGAATCGACTCCGGAGACCCAGTACTTC. Combining the CDR3 with reference TRBV25-1 and TRBJ2-5 gives the whole variable domain EADIYQTPRYLVIGTGKKITLECSQTMGHDKMYWYQQDPGMELHLIHYSYGVNSTEKGDLSSESTVSRIRTEHFPLTLESARPSHTSQYLCASSESTPETQYFGPGTRLLVL.

The chain combines TRBV2 with TRBJ2-4, with TRBD1 matching over 12 bases. CDR1 is SNHLY, CDR2 FYNNEI, per germline. The CDR3 covers 15 residues. Trimming at V came to 6 bases and at J to 7 bases, leaving 7 bases not matched to a gene. For the CDR3, the DNA is TGTGCCAGCAGGGGGGACAGGGGGCTGGTGAACATTCAGTACTTC. Protein: CASRGDRGLVNIQYF.

V gene TRBV20-1 combines with J gene TRBJ2-5; D gene unclear. The CDR3 has 13 amino acids. V lost 0 bases and J lost 5, with 10 bases in between. CDR1 DFQATT and CDR2 SNEGSKA come from the germline V gene (reference sequence). The CDR3 loop is CSARDRAGETQYF. The DNA for the CDR3 is TGCAGTGCTAGAGACCGAGCCGGGGAGACCCAGTACTTC.

V and J are TRBV20-1 and TRBJ1-5; 8 nucleotides match TRBD1. The germline CDR1 and CDR2 sequences are DFQATT and SNEGSKA (reference sequence). The trim removed 6 bases at V and 2 bases at J, leaving 3 bases unmatched. The CDR3 is 13 residues long. The CDR3 loop reads CSATTGGNQPQHF. The CDR3 DNA reads as TGCAGTGCCACGACAGGGGGCAATCAGCCCCAGCATTTT.

The J gene is TRBJ2-1, the V gene TRBV4-1; perhaps TRBD2 as D (5 bases). The germline V gene has CDR1 MGHRA and CDR2 YSYEKL. V shed 0 bases and J shed 1 base, with 7 bases lying between them. The CDR3 contains 15 residues. The CDR3 DNA follows: TGCGCCAGCAGCCAAGAGCAGCGGTCCTACAATGAGCAGTTCTTC. Its translation: CASSQEQRSYNEQFF.

This chain connects TRBV6-1 to TRBJ2-7; a weak D match, TRBD2 (6 bases). The germline V and J ends were trimmed by 6 bases and 5 bases, with 14 bases remaining between them. The length of the CDR3 is 13 residues. Germline CDR1 is MNHNS and CDR2 is SASEGT. CDR3 sequence (DNA): TGTGCCAGCAGCCTAGCGTGGGGGGACGAGCAGTACTTC. Protein product: CASSLAWGDEQYF.

The J gene is TRBJ2-5, the V gene TRBV4-2, with a possible D match to TRBD2 (5 bases). CDR1 is LGHNA, CDR2 YNFKEQ, per germline. Between the trimmed V and J ends, which lost 1 base and 4 bases, there was a span of 10 bases. This CDR3 contains 14 residues. The chain's CDR3 is CASSQVGVSETQYF. The CDR3, as DNA: TGTGCCAGCAGCCAAGTCGGGGTCTCAGAGACCCAGTACTTC.

The chain joins TRBV6-2 or TRBV6-3 to TRBJ1-1, with D unclear. Germline V gene lookup returns CDR1 MNHEY and CDR2 SVGEGT. V was clipped by 6 bases and J by 7 bases, with 12 bases between them. CDR3 length: 12 amino acids. The CDR3 loop is CASSYASSEAFF. CDR3 coding DNA: TGTGCCAGCAGCTATGCGTCCAGTGAAGCTTTCTTT.

The genes are TRBV6-1 and TRBJ1-5; TRBD1 is a possible D gene (6 bases). The V gene lost 0 bases and the J gene lost 0 bases, with 21 bases spanning the gap. The CDR3 contains 20 residues. In germline, CDR1 is MNHNS, CDR2 SASEGT. CDR3 amino acids: CASSEAVLWGGGGSNQPQHF. DNA of the CDR3: TGTGCCAGCAGTGAAGCGGTATTATGGGGGGGCGGGGGTAGCAATCAGCCCCAGCATTTT.

Only one count was recorded for this clonotype. CDR3 nucleotide sequence: TGCAGTGCTAACAGGGTGGGTACTGAAGCTTTCTTT. This gives the protein CSANRVGTEAFF. The chain employs TRBV20-1 and TRBJ1-1; D is possibly TRBD1 (6 bases). Between the trimmed V and J ends, which lost 4 bases and 5 bases, there was a span of 11 bases. CDR1 DFQATT and CDR2 SNEGSKA come from the germline V gene (reference sequence). The CDR3 length is 12 residues.

The rearrangement links TRBV5-5 to TRBJ2-7; TRBD2 agrees at 10 bases. CDR1 is SGHKS, CDR2 YYEKEE, per germline (reference sequence). V was clipped by 1 base and J by 4 bases; unmatched bases: 2. The CDR3 runs 14 residues. CDR3 loop: CASSLLTSGYEQYF. In DNA, the CDR3 is TGTGCCAGCAGCTTGCTGACTAGCGGGTACGAGCAGTACTTC.

The chain carries TRBV10-3 and TRBJ2-2; TRBD1 matches 9 bases. The J segment lost 4 bases and the V segment lost 2 bases, leaving 2 bases of the junction unmatched. The CDR3 consists of 15 residues. In germline, CDR1 is ENHRY, CDR2 SYGVKD. CDR3 residues: CAISEGTGSTGELFF. CDR3 DNA: TGTGCCATCAGTGAGGGGACAGGGTCCACCGGGGAGCTGTTTTTT.